These 2 T cell receptor beta chains originate from one sample sequenced in a study of blood T cell repertoires in COVID-19. Repertoires were generated with immunoSEQ multiplex PCR, while TCRdb's copy carries only in-frame clones and drops some. Of 200,000 to 300,000 clones listed, around 85% are singletons. Material for sequencing was peripheral blood. These receptors were taken from a woman aged 60 to 75 with active or convalescent COVID-19.

The V call is TRBV28, the J call TRBJ2-2; D may be TRBD2 (5 bases). The CDR3 is 15 amino acids. Germline V gene data show CDR1 as MDHEN and CDR2 as SYDVKM. Trimming cost V 3 bases and J 4 bases, with 12 bases left between them. The CDR3, as DNA: TGTGCCAGCAGTTTTCGGGGAGACGGCACCGGGGAGCTGTTTTTT. It translates to CASSFRGDGTGELFF.

The genes are TRBV4-2 and TRBJ1-1; no reliable D call. Germline CDR1 reads LGHNA; CDR2 reads YNFKEQ. V lost 4 bases, J lost 4 bases, and 10 bases lay in between. The CDR3 loop spans 13 amino acids. The CDR3 DNA is TGTGCCAGCAGCCCCAAGGCGGGCACTGAAGCTTTCTTT. As protein: CASSPKAGTEAFF.